This T cell receptor (beta chain) stems from a study of T-cell memory formation after mild COVID-19. Regarding the study as a whole: The study detected some responding clones in pre-infection memory, suggesting cross-reactive memory joined. Contracting CD8+ clones were enriched in EMRA, CD4+ mainly in CM and EM.

In germline, CDR1 is GTSNPN, CDR2 SVGIG (reference sequence). This CDR3 spans 16 amino acids. Trimming took 2 bases from V and 5 from J, leaving 20 bases between them. Notes on this clonotype: Its antigen is still unknown.

TCR alpha and TCR beta cDNA libraries with sample barcodes and UMIs came from 5'RACE using constant-segment primers. Each CDR3 protein gets one entry after TCRdb re-called the 5' RACE reads with MiXCR. Here the sample spans about 350,000 distinct CDR3 sequences, 12% to 15% being singletons. The sequencing sample was made of PBMCs or a T cell subset sorted from them (not recorded which). The receptor was isolated from a man aged 18 to 30 who had mild COVID-19 (a few samples of this study predate the infection). Cell type and time point are not known. The chain couples TRBV30 to TRBJ2-3, with TRBD2 as a possible D gene (7 bases). CDR3 nucleotide sequence: TGTGCCTGGAGTACCTCCTTGGGGGGGGCCATAGATACGCAGTATTTT. It translates to CAWSTSLGGAIDTQYF. Supplemented by reference TRBV30 and TRBJ2-3, the full variable domain reads SQTIHQWPATLVQPVGSPLSLECTVEGTSNPNLYWYRQAAGRGLQLLFYSVGIGQISSEVPQNLSASRPQDRQFILSSKKLLLSDSGFYLCAWSTSLGGAIDTQYFGPGTRLTVL.